A selection of T cell receptor beta chains follows, all from one sample in a study of T cell changes during pregnancy in multiple sclerosis. The data were produced by immunoSEQ multiplex PCR, yet TCRdb's version contains in-frame clones alone and is incomplete. This sample carries 40,000 to 55,000 clones, 85% to 95% of them seen once, and the ten largest clones take just under 0.75%. The sequenced sample was CD4+ T cells from peripheral blood mononuclear cells, obtained in the third trimester of pregnancy. Source of these receptors: a female donor with multiple sclerosis, enrolled in a pregnancy study. The CDR3 runs from the conserved cysteine through the conserved F or W. A D gene is named only where the DNA matches it firmly. The listing skips clone size in some rows; elsewhere it reads once, few, many or a size class.

TRBV9	NA	NA	TRBJ2-3	TGTGCCAGCAGCGTAACTTTGGGGCAAGATACGCAGTATTTT	CASSVTLGQDTQYF
TRBV7-2	TRBD1	once	TRBJ1-4	TGTGCCAGCAGCCCCTATACAGGGGAGGTGTTTTTT	CASSPYTGEVFF
TRBV19	TRBD2	NA	TRBJ2-3	TGTGCCAGTAGTATAGGCGGGGGGCCTGGTACGCAGTATTTT	CASSIGGGPGTQYF
TRBV4-1	NA	NA	TRBJ2-7	TGCGCCAGCAGCCACCGAGCGGGCAGGGAAGGAAGCTCCTACGAGCAGTACTTC	CASSHRAGREGSSYEQYF
TRBV6-1	NA	NA	TRBJ1-2	TGTGCCAGCAGTGAAGGGGGGGGATTATCTAACTATGGCTACACCTTC	CASSEGGGLSNYGYTF
TRBV6-5	NA	NA	TRBJ1-6	TGTGCCAGCAGTTACAAAAGGCTTGGGAGTTCACCCCTCCACTTT	CASSYKRLGSSPLHF
TRBV11-2	NA	NA	TRBJ2-3	TGTGCCAGCAGCTTAGACTCCCGCACAGATACGCAGTATTTT	CASSLDSRTDTQYF
TRBV2	NA	NA	TRBJ1-4	TGTGCCAGCAGTTACGCCGGGACTAAGGACGAAAAACTGTTTTTT	CASSYAGTKDEKLFF
TRBV30	NA	NA	TRBJ1-1	TGTGCCTGGAGACAGGACGGTGAAGCTTTCTTT	CAWRQDGEAFF
TRBV19	NA	once	TRBJ1-2	TGTGCCAGTAGTATGTACAGGGAAGACTATGGCTACACCTTC	CASSMYREDYGYTF
TRBV19	NA	NA	TRBJ1-4	TGTGCCAGTAGTACCCAAACTAATGAAAAACTGTTTTTT	CASSTQTNEKLFF
TRBV5-1	NA	NA	TRBJ1-1	TGCGCCAGCAGTCTTGTGGTTAGTACGTTGAGCACTGAAGCTTTCTTT	CASSLVVSTLSTEAFF
TRBV9	NA	NA	TRBJ1-6	TGTGCCAGGGCAACAGGGTTTTGGGATTCACCCCTCCACTTT	CARATGFWDSPLHF
TRBV7-3	NA	NA	TRBJ1-1	TGTGCCAGCAGCCCCAGGGGGAACACTGAAGCTTTCTTT	CASSPRGNTEAFF
TRBV29-1	TRBD1	NA	TRBJ1-2	TGCAGCGTCCGGACAGGGTTCTATGGCTACACCTTC	CSVRTGFYGYTF
TRBV4-3	TRBD1	NA	TRBJ1-2	TGCGCCAGCGCCGGGGGACAGGGGAAAAACTATGGCTACACCTTC	CASAGGQGKNYGYTF
TRBV5-1	TRBD1	NA	TRBJ1-2	TGCGCCAGCAGCACGGAAGGGGACAGGGTGGATGGCTACACCTTC	CASSTEGDRVDGYTF
TRBV7-2	NA	NA	TRBJ2-5	TGTGCCAGCAGCTTTACCGGGGGTGAGACCCAGTACTTC	CASSFTGGETQYF
TRBV15	NA	once	TRBJ1-3	TGTGCCACCAGCAGCCGGGTCCTACCCTTCTCTGGAAACACCATATATTTT	CATSSRVLPFSGNTIYF
TRBV7-2	NA	NA	TRBJ1-5	TGTGCCAGCAGCTTTGACAGTACTCAGCCCCAGCATTTT	CASSFDSTQPQHF